This T cell receptor (beta chain) was captured in a study of T cell responses to AZD1222 COVID-19 vaccine. About this clone: What it binds is not known.

The table came from immunoSEQ multiplex PCR; TCRdb's copy has only in-frame clones and leaves some out. The sample includes roughly 100,000 clones, around 91% of them seen just once. Findings and limits, study-wide: Seropositive AZD1222 recipients at baseline numbered only six or seven. Repertoires were collected only later (after the peak T cell response had occurred).

Looked up from germline, CDR1 is SQVTM and CDR2 is ANQGSEA. The CDR3 has 12 amino acids. Trimming shortened V by 4 bases and J by 1 base, and 7 bases separated the two germline ends. Sequencing used peripheral blood, obtained on day 0 of AZD1222 vaccination. This TCR derives from an adult in good health. The chain carries TRBV29-1 and TRBJ2-5; maybe TRBD2 (6 bases). As DNA, the CDR3 is TGCAGCGTTGGGGACTCCCAAGAGACCCAGTACTTC. Its protein is CSVGDSQETQYF.